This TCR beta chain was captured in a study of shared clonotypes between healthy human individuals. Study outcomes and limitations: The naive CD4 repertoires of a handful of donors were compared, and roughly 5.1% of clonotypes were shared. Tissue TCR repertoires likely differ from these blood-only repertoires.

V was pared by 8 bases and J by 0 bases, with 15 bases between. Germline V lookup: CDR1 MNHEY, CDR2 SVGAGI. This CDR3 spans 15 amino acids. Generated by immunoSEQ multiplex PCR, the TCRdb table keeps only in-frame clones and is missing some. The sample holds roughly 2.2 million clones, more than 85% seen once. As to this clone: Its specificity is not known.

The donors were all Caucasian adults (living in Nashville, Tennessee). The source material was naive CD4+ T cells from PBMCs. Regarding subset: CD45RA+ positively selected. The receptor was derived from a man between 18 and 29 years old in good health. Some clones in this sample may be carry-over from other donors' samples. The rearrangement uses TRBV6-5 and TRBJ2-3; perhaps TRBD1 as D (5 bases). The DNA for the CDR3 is TGTGCCAGCGGGCTAGGGGCGACTAGCACAGATACGCAGTATTTT. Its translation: CASGLGATSTDTQYF.